This TCR beta chain came from a study of PD-L1 blockade in urothelial cancer. Study-wide background: Blood analyses occurred 3 weeks (second dose) and 6 weeks post treatment start. Among blood samples, the median T cell count was approximately 140,000.

CDR3 length: 19 residues. The J segment lost 3 bases and the V segment lost 6 bases, leaving 21 bases of the junction unmatched. Germline V gene data show CDR1 as KGHSH and CDR2 as LQKENI. Concerning this clone: Antigen specificity is unknown.

Urothelial carcinoma, locally advanced or metastatic, affected the patients. TCRdb's copy holds only in-frame clones and misses some; the assay was immunoSEQ multiplex PCR. The sample contains tens of thousands of clones, roughly 87% of which appear only once. The study, taken as a whole, reports: In blood sampled pretreatment, TCR clonality below the median predicted better survival.

Sequences were derived from PBMCs, sampled around atezolizumab (anti-PD-L1) treatment. The clonotype originates from a man aged 60 to 75 with urothelial cancer. J is TRBJ2-3 and V is TRBV18; 7 bases match TRBD1. CDR3: CASSQTGSGSSRQTDTQYF. CDR3 sequence (DNA): TGTGCCAGCTCTCAGACAGGGTCGGGCTCCTCCCGGCAGACAGATACGCAGTATTTT.